This TCR beta chain was documented in a study of CD8 T cells in Susac syndrome. Trimming took off 6 bases at V and 0 bases at J, with 12 bases between the two ends. The germline V gene encodes CDR1 LNHDA and CDR2 SQIVND (reference sequence). This CDR3 is 15 amino acids long. Random-hexamer reverse transcription was applied to roughly 0.5 to 1 ug RNA. TCRdb passed the immunoSEQ multiplex PCR reads through MiXCR, listing each CDR3 protein once. The sample has approximately 120,000 distinct CDR3 sequences; more than 85% are singletons. The sequenced sample was CD8+ T cells from PBMCs. The TCR sequence derives from a human donor with multiple sclerosis. The genes are TRBV19 and TRBJ2-1; D possibly corresponds to TRBD2 (6 bases). CDR3 DNA: TGTGCCAGTAGCTTCCTGGGAGGCTCCTACAATGAGCAGTTCTTC. Translated: CASSFLGGSYNEQFF.